One and the same sample provided the 20 T cell receptor beta chains below, sequenced in a study of cytomegalovirus exposure and HLA in healthy donors. The PCR ran on 60 Vbeta and 13 Jbeta primers. Sequencing used immunoSEQ multiplex PCR; TCRdb keeps in-frame clones, though not all of them. The sample yields about 200,000 clones, 82% seen once. The sequenced sample consisted of PBMCs. The receptors stem from a woman between 40 and 50 years old in good health and CMV-seronegative.

This sequence joins TRBV14 and TRBJ2-1; 9 bases align to TRBD2. V was pared by 3 bases and J by 4 bases, with 4 bases of the junction left unmatched. Looked up from germline, CDR1 is SGHDN and CDR2 is FVKESK. The CDR3 consists of 15 residues. CDR3 DNA: TGTGCCAGCAGCCACCTAGCGGGGACTTACAATGAGCAGTTCTTC. This codes for CASSHLAGTYNEQFF. Supplemented by reference TRBV14 and TRBJ2-1, the full variable domain reads EAGVTQFPSHSVIEKGQTVTLRCDPISGHDNLYWYRRVMGKEIKFLLHFVKESKQDESGMPNNRFLAERTGGTYSTLKVQPAELEDSGVYFCASSHLAGTYNEQFFGPGTRLTVL.

This chain joins TRBV2 and TRBJ2-7; weak D call: TRBD2 (6 bases). CDR1 SNHLY and CDR2 FYNNEI come from the germline V gene. The CDR3 contains 14 residues. Trimming stripped 0 bases from V and 6 bases from J, with 12 bases between. The DNA of the CDR3 is TGTGCCAGCAGTGAAGCGCTTCTGGGGGGCGAGCAGTACTTC. Amino acids: CASSEALLGGEQYF.

This clone was counted between two and nine times. The gene calls are TRBV19 and TRBJ1-5; D unresolved. The V end lost 6 bases, the J end lost 2 bases, and 14 bases lay between the germline ends. The germline CDR1 and CDR2 sequences are LNHDA and SQIVND (reference sequence). CDR3 length: 15 residues. CDR3 region: CASSTQGRGNQPQHF. The CDR3 nucleotides read TGTGCCAGTAGCACGCAAGGGAGAGGCAATCAGCCCCAGCATTTT.

V gene TRBV5-1 combines with J gene TRBJ2-7; possibly TRBD2 for D (6 bases). Germline CDR1 reads SGHRS; CDR2 reads YFSETQ. CDR3 size: 17 residues. V shed 1 base and J shed 0 bases, with 17 bases lying between them. CDR3 in amino acids: CASSLTGLTAYSYEQYF. In DNA form, the CDR3 reads TGCGCCAGCAGCTTGACGGGACTGACAGCCTACTCCTACGAGCAGTACTTC. The whole variable domain, filled in from reference TRBV5-1 and TRBJ2-7, reads KAGVTQTPRYLIKTRGQQVTLSCSPISGHRSVSWYQQTPGQGLQFLFEYFSETQRNKGNFPGRFSGRQFSNSRSEMNVSTLELGDSALYLCASSLTGLTAYSYEQYFGPGTRLTVT.

This chain uses TRBV4-1 with TRBJ2-7, with TRBD1 matching 8 bases. The CDR3 contains 15 residues. The trim removed 6 bases at V and 6 bases at J, leaving 13 bases unmatched. Germline CDR1 is MGHRA and CDR2 is YSYEKL. The DNA for the CDR3 is TGCGCCAGCAGTAAGGCGGGAACAGGGGGTGGCGAGCAGTACTTC. Translating it yields CASSKAGTGGGEQYF.

The table lists this clone with a few counts. V and J are TRBV7-2 and TRBJ2-7; 15 bases fit TRBD2. The length of the CDR3 is 17 residues. The J segment lost 7 bases and the V segment lost 0 bases, leaving 7 bases of the junction unmatched. Germline V CDR1 and CDR2: SGHTA, FQGNSA. In DNA form, the CDR3 reads TGTGCCAGCAGCTTAGCCCGGACTAGCGGGAGGGCCGCGGAGCAGTACTTC. This encodes CASSLARTSGRAAEQYF.

J is TRBJ1-1 and V is TRBV27; 8 bases fit TRBD1. The CDR3 totals 17 residues. The germline V gene has CDR1 MNHEY and CDR2 SMNVEV (reference sequence). Trimming took 4 bases from V and 1 from J; bases not matched to a gene: 11. CDR3 amino acids: CASSSQGGGLTNTEAFF. In DNA form, the CDR3 reads TGTGCCAGCAGTTCACAGGGGGGTGGCCTTACGAACACTGAAGCTTTCTTT.

V usage is TRBV6-5 and J usage is TRBJ2-7; 9 nucleotides line up with TRBD2. Per the germline V gene, CDR1 is MNHEY and CDR2 is SVGAGI. The CDR3 length is 15 residues. With 0 bases clipped from V and 3 bases from J, the junction kept 3 bases outside the gene matches. CDR3 residues: CASSYSAGGNYEQYF. CDR3 nucleotides: TGTGCCAGCAGTTACTCGGCGGGAGGGAACTACGAGCAGTACTTC.

This rearrangement joins TRBV25-1 to TRBJ2-7, with 11 bases matching TRBD2. The ends lost 5 bases at V and 6 bases at J; junction bases unmatched: 3. Germline loops: CDR1 MGHDK, CDR2 SYGVNS. The CDR3 consists of 13 residues. CDR3 coding DNA: TGTGCCAGCAGTTCCCTAGCGGGAGGCGAGCAGTACTTC. It encodes CASSSLAGGEQYF.

In its sample, this clone was seen a few times. The rearrangement joins TRBV13 to TRBJ2-5; D is undetermined. With 2 bases removed from V and 3 bases from J, the gap between germline ends came to 16 bases. This CDR3 region has 16 residues. Germline assignment: CDR1 PRHDT and CDR2 FYEKMQ (reference sequence). The CDR3 loop reads CASSLSGFENKETQYF. The CDR3, as DNA: TGTGCCAGCAGCTTAAGTGGTTTCGAGAATAAAGAGACCCAGTACTTC.

This chain links TRBV18 with TRBJ1-2, with D uncertain. CDR1 is KGHSH, CDR2 LQKENI, per germline. CDR3 length equals 14 residues. V was cut by 0 bases and J by 4 bases, with 9 bases left in between. CDR3 amino acids: CASSPPLRTYGYTF. DNA of the CDR3: TGTGCCAGCTCACCACCTCTGCGTACCTATGGCTACACCTTC.

The chain is built from TRBV18 and TRBJ1-3, with TRBD1 matching over 8 bases. Germline V CDR1 and CDR2: KGHSH, LQKENI. The V and J ends lost 3 bases and 0 bases, in that order; junction bases with no gene match: 1. The CDR3 totals 15 residues. The CDR3: CASSPTGGSGNTIYF. For the CDR3, the DNA is TGTGCCAGCTCACCTACAGGGGGCTCTGGAAACACCATATATTTT.

This clone was found a few times. V usage is TRBV4-1 and J usage is TRBJ2-5, with D maybe TRBD2 (6 bases). Germline V gives CDR1 MGHRA, CDR2 YSYEKL. The CDR3 runs to 14 residues. With 5 bases removed from V and 1 base from J, the gap between germline ends came to 11 bases. The CDR3 nucleotides are TGCGCCAGCAGCGTCCGGGGGATCCAAGAGACCCAGTACTTC. It encodes CASSVRGIQETQYF.

The rearrangement links TRBV4-1 to TRBJ2-2; TRBD1 matches 8 bases. CDR3 length: 15 amino acids. The V gene's germline CDR1 is MGHRA and CDR2 YSYEKL. CDR3 coding DNA: TGCGAAACGGACAGGGCTATCTCGAACACCGGGGAGCTGTTTTTT. Translation gives CETDRAISNTGELFF.

This rearrangement joins TRBV7-2 to TRBJ2-1, with a weak D call TRBD2 (6 bases). This CDR3 comprises 15 residues. With 3 bases removed from V and 9 bases from J, the gap between germline ends came to 18 bases. Per the germline V gene, CDR1 is SGHTA and CDR2 is FQGNSA. DNA for the CDR3: TGTGCCAGCAGCTTGCTAGCGTTGGGATTAGGTGAGCAGTTCTTC. Translated, it gives CASSLLALGLGEQFF.

The rearrangement links TRBV27 to TRBJ2-3, with D perhaps TRBD2 (5 bases). Looked up from germline, CDR1 is MNHEY and CDR2 is SMNVEV (reference sequence). V was pared by 6 bases and J by 5 bases, with 12 bases between. The CDR3 spans 13 residues. The CDR3 loop is CASSPIGGDTQYF. The DNA for the CDR3 is TGTGCCAGCAGCCCGATTGGAGGAGATACGCAGTATTTT.

The gene calls are TRBV7-9 and TRBJ2-1; 8 nucleotides match TRBD2. Germline V gene sequence: CDR1 SEHNR, CDR2 FQNEAQ (reference sequence). V shed 5 bases, J shed 9 bases, and the junction held 9 bases outside the gene matches. CDR3 length equals 14 residues. CDR3 in amino acids: CASSNSGKGVEQFF. The CDR3 DNA follows: TGTGCCAGCAGCAATAGCGGGAAGGGTGTTGAGCAGTTCTTC.

In nucleotides, the CDR3 is TGCAGCGTTGTGGAGGGGCGGAGTGAAGCTTTCTTT. Translation: CSVVEGRSEAFF. The J gene is TRBJ1-1, the V gene TRBV29-1; D may be TRBD1 (5 bases). The CDR3 is made up of 12 amino acids. The ends were cut back, 4 bases at V and 7 bases at J, with 13 bases in the middle. Germline CDR1 SQVTM, CDR2 ANQGSEA. The full variable domain, in which reference TRBV29-1 and TRBJ1-1 provide the parts outside the CDR3, is SAVISQKPSRDICQRGTSLTIQCQVDSQVTMMFWYRQQPGQSLTLIATANQGSEATYESGFVIDKFPISRPNLTFSTLTVSNMSPEDSSIYLCSVVEGRSEAFFGQGTRLTVV.

J is TRBJ2-3 and V is TRBV10-1; tentative D call: TRBD2 (5 bases). Deletions cut 6 bases from V and 0 bases from J, with 7 bases between. Per germline, CDR1 WNHNN and CDR2 SYGVQD (reference sequence). This CDR3 contains 13 residues. The CDR3 nucleotides read TGCGCCAGCAGCGGCGGGAGCACAGATACGCAGTATTTT. Protein sequence: CASSGGSTDTQYF.

This clone was counted between two and nine times. The CDR3 loop is CASSDELQGSSRGYTF. The CDR3 DNA is TGTGCCAGCAGTGACGAGCTGCAGGGTAGTTCGCGTGGCTACACCTTC. The V and J genes are TRBV2 and TRBJ1-2; D is possibly TRBD1 (5 bases). Trimming left V 3 bases short and J 7 bases short, with 21 bases between. The CDR3 extends over 16 amino acids. CDR1 and CDR2 from the germline V gene are SNHLY and FYNNEI.